The clone carrying this TCR beta chain occurred a few times. Antigen unknown. This specimen belongs to a study of early T cells in non-severe SARS-CoV-2 infection. Study conclusions and caveats: Lookups in VDJdb leaned toward anti-spike CD8 responses and missed private and CD4 specificities.

The protocol attached unique molecular identifiers to individual cDNA molecules. From the 5' RACE reads, TCRdb called clonotypes with MiXCR, one entry per CDR3 protein. The sample includes tens of thousands of distinct CDR3 sequences, around 7% of them seen just once. The clonotype comes from an adult who was a healthcare worker with PCR-confirmed SARS-CoV-2 infection or an uninfected control (not recorded which). Input material: whole blood.

The DNA of the CDR3 is TGTGCCATCAGTGAGTCTTCAGGGTCGACCACTGAAGCTTTCTTT. This sequence encodes CAISESSGSTTEAFF. The gene calls are TRBV10-3 and TRBJ1-1, with TRBD1 as a possible D gene (5 bases). The germline CDR1 and CDR2 sequences are ENHRY and SYGVKD. Trimming left V 0 bases short and J 4 bases short, with 12 bases between. The CDR3 loop spans 15 amino acids.